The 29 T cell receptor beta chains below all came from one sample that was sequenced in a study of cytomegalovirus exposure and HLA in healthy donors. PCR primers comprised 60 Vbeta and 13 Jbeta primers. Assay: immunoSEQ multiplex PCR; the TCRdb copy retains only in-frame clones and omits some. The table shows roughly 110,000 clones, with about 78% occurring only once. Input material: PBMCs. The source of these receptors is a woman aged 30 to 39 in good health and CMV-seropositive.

Written as DNA, the CDR3 is TGTGCCACCAGCAGGCCCCGAGGCGGGTCCTACGAGCAGTACTTC. Translating it yields CATSRPRGGSYEQYF. The chain joins TRBV15 to TRBJ2-7; perhaps TRBD2 as D (5 bases). The CDR3 contains 15 residues. The V end lost 3 bases, the J end lost 1 base, and 13 bases lay between the germline ends. CDR1 LNHNV and CDR2 YYDKDF come from the germline V gene (reference sequence).

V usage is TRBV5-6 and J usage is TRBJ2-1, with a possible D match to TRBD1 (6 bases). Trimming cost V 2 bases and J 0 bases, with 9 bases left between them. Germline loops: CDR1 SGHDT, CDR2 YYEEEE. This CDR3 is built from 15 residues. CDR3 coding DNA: TGTGCCAGCAGCTTTAGACAGGACTCCTACAATGAGCAGTTCTTC. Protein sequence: CASSFRQDSYNEQFF.

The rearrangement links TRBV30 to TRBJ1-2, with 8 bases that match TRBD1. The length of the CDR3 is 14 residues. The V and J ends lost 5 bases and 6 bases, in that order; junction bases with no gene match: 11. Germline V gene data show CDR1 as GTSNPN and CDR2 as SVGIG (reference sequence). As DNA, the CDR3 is TGTGCCTGGGCTCCAGGACAGGGTGTGGATGGCTACACCTTC. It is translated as CAWAPGQGVDGYTF.

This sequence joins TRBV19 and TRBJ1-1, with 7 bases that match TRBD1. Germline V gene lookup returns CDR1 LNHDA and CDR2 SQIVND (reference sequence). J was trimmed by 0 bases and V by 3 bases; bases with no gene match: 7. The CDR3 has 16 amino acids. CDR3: CASSIPGQIMNTEAFF. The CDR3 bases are TGTGCCAGTAGTATCCCGGGACAGATTATGAACACTGAAGCTTTCTTT.

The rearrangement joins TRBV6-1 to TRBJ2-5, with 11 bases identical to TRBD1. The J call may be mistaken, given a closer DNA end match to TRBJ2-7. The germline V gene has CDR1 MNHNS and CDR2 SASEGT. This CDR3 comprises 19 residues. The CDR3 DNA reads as TGTGCCAGCAGTGAATTGTCTCTTTTTTTTGGGACAGGGGGTTCCGAGCAGTACTTC. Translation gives CASSELSLFFGTGGSEQYF.

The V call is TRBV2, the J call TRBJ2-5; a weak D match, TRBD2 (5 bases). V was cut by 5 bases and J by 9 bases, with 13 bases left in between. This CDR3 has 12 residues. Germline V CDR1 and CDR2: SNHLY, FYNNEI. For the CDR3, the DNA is TGTGCCAGCAGTTTGACGGAAGCGGCCCAGTACTTC. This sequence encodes CASSLTEAAQYF.

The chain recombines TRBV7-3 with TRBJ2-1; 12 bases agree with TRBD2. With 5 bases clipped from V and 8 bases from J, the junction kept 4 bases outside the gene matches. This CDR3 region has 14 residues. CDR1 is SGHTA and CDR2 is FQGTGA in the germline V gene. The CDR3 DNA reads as TGTGCCAGCAGCCCTAGCGGGGGGGCCTATGAGCAGTTCTTC. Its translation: CASSPSGGAYEQFF.

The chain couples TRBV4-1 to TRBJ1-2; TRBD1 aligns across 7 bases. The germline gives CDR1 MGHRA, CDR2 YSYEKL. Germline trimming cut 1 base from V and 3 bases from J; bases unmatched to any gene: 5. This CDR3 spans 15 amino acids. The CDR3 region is CASSQVVGGYYGYTF. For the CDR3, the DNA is TGCGCCAGCAGCCAAGTAGTAGGGGGCTACTATGGCTACACCTTC.

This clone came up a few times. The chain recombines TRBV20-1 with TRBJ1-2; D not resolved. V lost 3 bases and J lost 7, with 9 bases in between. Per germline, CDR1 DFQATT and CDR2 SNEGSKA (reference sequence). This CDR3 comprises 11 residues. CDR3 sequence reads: CSASDTRGYTF. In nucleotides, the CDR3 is TGCAGTGCTAGCGACACCCGTGGCTACACCTTC.

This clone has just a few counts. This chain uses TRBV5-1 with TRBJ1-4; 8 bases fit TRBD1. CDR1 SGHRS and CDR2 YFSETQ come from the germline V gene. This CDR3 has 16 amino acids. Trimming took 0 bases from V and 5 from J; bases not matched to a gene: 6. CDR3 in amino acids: CASSLAVQGGNEKLFF. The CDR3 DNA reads TGCGCCAGCAGCTTGGCCGTACAGGGGGGAAATGAAAAACTGTTTTTT. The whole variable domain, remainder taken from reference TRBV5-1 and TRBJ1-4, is KAGVTQTPRYLIKTRGQQVTLSCSPISGHRSVSWYQQTPGQGLQFLFEYFSETQRNKGNFPGRFSGRQFSNSRSEMNVSTLELGDSALYLCASSLAVQGGNEKLFFGSGTQLSVL.

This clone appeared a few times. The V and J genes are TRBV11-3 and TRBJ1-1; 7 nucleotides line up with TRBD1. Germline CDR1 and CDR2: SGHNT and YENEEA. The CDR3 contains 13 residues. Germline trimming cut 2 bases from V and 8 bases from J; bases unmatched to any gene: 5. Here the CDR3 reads CASSLSPTGEAFF. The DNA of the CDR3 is TGTGCCAGCAGCTTATCGCCGACAGGGGAAGCTTTCTTT.

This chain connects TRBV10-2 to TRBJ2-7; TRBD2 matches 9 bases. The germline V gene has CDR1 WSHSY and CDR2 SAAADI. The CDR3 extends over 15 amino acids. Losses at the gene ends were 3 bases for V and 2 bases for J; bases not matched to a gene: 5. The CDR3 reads CASSEAAGGPYEQYF. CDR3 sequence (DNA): TGCGCCAGCAGTGAAGCAGCGGGGGGCCCCTACGAGCAGTACTTC.

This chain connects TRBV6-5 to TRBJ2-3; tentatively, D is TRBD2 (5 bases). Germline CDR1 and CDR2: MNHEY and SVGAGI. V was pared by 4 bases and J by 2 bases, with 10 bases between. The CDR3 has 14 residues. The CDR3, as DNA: TGTGCCAGCAGTTCTGCGGGTTCCACAGATACGCAGTATTTT. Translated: CASSSAGSTDTQYF.

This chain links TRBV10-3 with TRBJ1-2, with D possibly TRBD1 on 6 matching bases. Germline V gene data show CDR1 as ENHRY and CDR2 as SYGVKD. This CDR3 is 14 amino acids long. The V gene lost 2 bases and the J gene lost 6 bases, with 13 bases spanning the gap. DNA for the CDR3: TGTGCCATCAGTGAGGTATGGGACACTGATGGCTACACCTTC. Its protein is CAISEVWDTDGYTF.

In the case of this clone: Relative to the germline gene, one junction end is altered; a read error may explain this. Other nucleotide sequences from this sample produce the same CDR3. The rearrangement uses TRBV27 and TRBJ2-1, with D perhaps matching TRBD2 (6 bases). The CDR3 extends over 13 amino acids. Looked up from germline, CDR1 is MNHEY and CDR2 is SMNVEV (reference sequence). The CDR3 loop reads CASRRTTYNEQFF. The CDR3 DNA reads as TGCGCCAGCAGGAGGACTACATACAATGAGCAGTTCTTC.

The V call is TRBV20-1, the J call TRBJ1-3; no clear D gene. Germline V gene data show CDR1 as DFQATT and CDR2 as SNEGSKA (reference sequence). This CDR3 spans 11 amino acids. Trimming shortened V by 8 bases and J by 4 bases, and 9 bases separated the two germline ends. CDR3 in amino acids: CSRLVGNTIYF. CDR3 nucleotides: TGCAGTCGACTAGTAGGAAACACCATATATTTT.

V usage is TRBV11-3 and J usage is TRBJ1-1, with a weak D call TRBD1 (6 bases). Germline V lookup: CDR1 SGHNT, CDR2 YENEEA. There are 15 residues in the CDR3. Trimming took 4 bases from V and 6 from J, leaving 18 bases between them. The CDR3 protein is CASSSQWGGRAEAFF. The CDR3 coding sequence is TGTGCCAGCAGCTCGCAGTGGGGGGGGCGCGCTGAAGCTTTCTTT.

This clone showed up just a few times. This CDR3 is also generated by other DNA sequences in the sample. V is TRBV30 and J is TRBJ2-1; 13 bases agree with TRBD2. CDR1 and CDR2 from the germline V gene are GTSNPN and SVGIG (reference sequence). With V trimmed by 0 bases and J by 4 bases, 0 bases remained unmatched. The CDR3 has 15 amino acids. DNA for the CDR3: TGTGCCTGGAGTGTACTAGCGGGAGGGTACAATGAGCAGTTCTTC. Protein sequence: CAWSVLAGGYNEQFF.

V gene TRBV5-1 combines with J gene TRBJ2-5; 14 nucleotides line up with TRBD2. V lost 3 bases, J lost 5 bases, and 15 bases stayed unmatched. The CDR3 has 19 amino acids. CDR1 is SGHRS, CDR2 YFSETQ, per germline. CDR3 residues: CASSSNPGLAGVYGETQYF. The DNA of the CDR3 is TGCGCCAGCAGCTCAAATCCGGGACTAGCGGGAGTTTACGGGGAGACCCAGTACTTC.

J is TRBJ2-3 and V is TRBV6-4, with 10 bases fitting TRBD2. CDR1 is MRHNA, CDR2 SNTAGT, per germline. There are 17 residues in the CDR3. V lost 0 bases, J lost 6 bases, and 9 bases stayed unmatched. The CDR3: CASSDSSAGGPLDTQYF. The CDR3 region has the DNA TGTGCCAGCAGTGACTCGTCAGCGGGGGGGCCGCTGGATACGCAGTATTTT.

The chain's CDR3 is CASRTGTSKVDEQYF. The DNA of the CDR3 is TGTGCCAGCAGGACCGGGACTAGCAAGGTCGACGAGCAGTACTTC. This chain uses TRBV28 with TRBJ2-7, with 9 positions matching TRBD2. The germline V gene has CDR1 MDHEN and CDR2 SYDVKM. CDR3 size: 15 residues. V lost 6 bases, J lost 5 bases, and 11 bases stayed unmatched.

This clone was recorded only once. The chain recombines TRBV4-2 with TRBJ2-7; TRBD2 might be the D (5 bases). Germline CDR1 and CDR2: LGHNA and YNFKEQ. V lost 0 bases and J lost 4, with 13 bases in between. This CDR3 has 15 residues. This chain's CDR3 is CASSQDGGSVYEQYF. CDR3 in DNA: TGTGCCAGCAGCCAAGATGGCGGGTCCGTGTACGAGCAGTACTTC.

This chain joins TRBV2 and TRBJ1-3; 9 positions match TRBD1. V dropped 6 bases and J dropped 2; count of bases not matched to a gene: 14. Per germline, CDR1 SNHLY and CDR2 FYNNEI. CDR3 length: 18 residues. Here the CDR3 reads CASSWGQGFSMAGNTIYF. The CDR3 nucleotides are TGTGCCAGCAGCTGGGGACAGGGATTTTCTATGGCTGGAAACACCATATATTTT.

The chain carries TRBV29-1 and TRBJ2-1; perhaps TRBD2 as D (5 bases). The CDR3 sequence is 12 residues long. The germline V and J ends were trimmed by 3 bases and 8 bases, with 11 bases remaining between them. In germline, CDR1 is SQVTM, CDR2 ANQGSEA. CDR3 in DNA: TGCAGCGTTGAGCGAGCTAGCTATGAGCAGTTCTTC. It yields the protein CSVERASYEQFF.

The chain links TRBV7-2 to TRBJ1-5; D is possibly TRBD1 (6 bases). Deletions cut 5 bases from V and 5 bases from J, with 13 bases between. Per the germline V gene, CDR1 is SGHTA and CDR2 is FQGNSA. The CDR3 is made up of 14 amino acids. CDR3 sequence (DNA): TGTGCCAGCAGCCCTACTACAGGGTATCAGCCCCAGCATTTT. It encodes CASSPTTGYQPQHF.

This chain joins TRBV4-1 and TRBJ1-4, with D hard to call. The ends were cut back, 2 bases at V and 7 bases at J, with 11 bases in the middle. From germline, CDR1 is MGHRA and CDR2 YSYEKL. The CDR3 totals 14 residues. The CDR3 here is CASSQPLPGEKLFF. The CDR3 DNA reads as TGCGCCAGCAGCCAACCCCTGCCGGGTGAAAAACTGTTTTTT.

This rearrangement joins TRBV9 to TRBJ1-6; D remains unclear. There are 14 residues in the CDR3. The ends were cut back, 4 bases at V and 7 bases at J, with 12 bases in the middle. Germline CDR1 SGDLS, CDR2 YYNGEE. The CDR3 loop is CASSLLEQNSPLHF. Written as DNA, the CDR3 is TGTGCCAGCAGCCTCCTGGAGCAGAATTCACCCCTCCACTTT.

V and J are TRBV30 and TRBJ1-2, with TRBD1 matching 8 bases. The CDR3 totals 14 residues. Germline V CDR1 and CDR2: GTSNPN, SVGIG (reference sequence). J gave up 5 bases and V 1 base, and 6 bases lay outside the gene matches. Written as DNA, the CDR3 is TGTGCCTGGAGTGGGACAGGGAGTGGTTATGGCTACACCTTC. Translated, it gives CAWSGTGSGYGYTF.

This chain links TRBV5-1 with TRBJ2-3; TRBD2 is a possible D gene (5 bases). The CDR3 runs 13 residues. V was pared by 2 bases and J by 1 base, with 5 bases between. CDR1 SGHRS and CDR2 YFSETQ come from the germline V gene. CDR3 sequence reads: CASSFGGTDTQYF. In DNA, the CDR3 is TGCGCCAGCAGCTTCGGGGGCACAGATACGCAGTATTTT.